The 26 T cell receptor beta chains in this list originate from one sample, sequenced in a study of CD8+ T cells in alopecia areata. The treatment denotes: oral pan-JAK inhibitor, 5-10 mg twice daily. cDNA prepared by RNA extraction and subsequent reverse transcription served as the template for sequencing. The method was immunoSEQ multiplex PCR; TCRdb's version includes in-frame clones alone and lacks a portion of them. The profile shows 200,000 to 250,000 clones, less than 65% of them singletons. Sequencing was performed on CD4+ T cells sorted from blood, taken at week 4, from a patient treated with tofacitinib. The receptors derive from a human donor with alopecia areata.

There are a few counts of this clone. This chain connects TRBV6-1 to TRBJ2-7; 11 bases fit TRBD2. The CDR3 covers 15 residues. V shed 10 bases, J shed 7 bases, and the junction held 15 bases outside the gene matches. Germline loops: CDR1 MNHNS, CDR2 SASEGT. The CDR3 loop reads CAITTTSGMAGEQYF. The CDR3 DNA reads as TGTGCCATCACCACGACTAGCGGGATGGCCGGTGAGCAGTACTTC.

The V and J genes are TRBV6-5 and TRBJ1-6; a weak D match, TRBD1 (5 bases). The CDR3 is 15 residues long. CDR1 and CDR2 from the germline V gene are MNHEY and SVGAGI. V was trimmed by 2 bases and J by 6 bases, leaving 11 bases between them. The DNA of the CDR3 is TGTGCCAGCAGTTACACGAGGGGAGTTAATTCACCCCTCCACTTT. As protein: CASSYTRGVNSPLHF.

On this clone itself: Different DNA sequences within this sample yield the same CDR3. This chain joins TRBV2 and TRBJ1-2, with D uncertain. V was trimmed by 5 bases and J by 2 bases, leaving 6 bases between them. Germline V CDR1 and CDR2: SNHLY, FYNNEI. This CDR3 contains 12 residues. CDR3 loop: CASSPVNYGYTF. DNA for the CDR3: TGTGCCAGCAGTCCAGTGAACTATGGCTACACCTTC.

This chain uses TRBV5-1 with TRBJ2-7; a possible D gene is TRBD1 (5 bases). Germline V CDR1 and CDR2: SGHRS, YFSETQ. V lost 4 bases, J lost 2 bases, and 22 bases lay in between. This CDR3 is built from 17 residues. The CDR3 here is CASSQLSQGKGAYEQYF. The CDR3 DNA is TGCGCCAGCAGCCAATTATCCCAGGGAAAAGGGGCCTACGAGCAGTACTTC.

The sample holds a few counts of this clone. J is TRBJ1-1 and V is TRBV29-1; no reliable D call. Germline CDR1 and CDR2: SQVTM and ANQGSEA. The CDR3 runs 12 residues. V lost 1 base and J 3 bases, leaving 6 bases between the germline ends. The CDR3 DNA follows: TGCAGCGTTGAAGGAGGGTACACTGAAGCTTTCTTT. It translates to CSVEGGYTEAFF.

The gene calls are TRBV10-3 and TRBJ2-3, with D perhaps TRBD2 (6 bases). The CDR3 contains 17 residues. The ends were cut back, 5 bases at V and 0 bases at J, with 18 bases in the middle. Germline V gene lookup returns CDR1 ENHRY and CDR2 SYGVKD. CDR3 sequence reads: CAISTTRDFSSTDTQYF. DNA for the CDR3: TGTGCCATCAGTACGACGCGGGACTTCTCTAGCACAGATACGCAGTATTTT.

This clone was observed a few times. The V and J genes are TRBV6-5 and TRBJ1-6, with no clear D. The CDR3 is made up of 15 amino acids. The germline gives CDR1 MNHEY, CDR2 SVGAGI. V lost 0 bases and J lost 7, with 10 bases in between. The chain's CDR3 is CASSYSMEENSPLHF. The DNA of the CDR3 is TGTGCCAGCAGTTACTCCATGGAGGAAAATTCACCCCTCCACTTT.

This chain joins TRBV6-5 and TRBJ1-2; 7 positions agree with TRBD1. Germline CDR1 reads MNHEY; CDR2 reads SVGAGI. The trim removed 5 bases at V and 7 bases at J, leaving 7 bases unmatched. The CDR3 is 13 residues long. The CDR3 coding sequence is TGTGCCAGCAGTCCCTCAGGGGGTGCTGGCTACACCTTC. The encoded protein is CASSPSGGAGYTF.

V gene TRBV20-1 combines with J gene TRBJ2-7; D gene uncertain. The CDR3 is 11 amino acids. Germline values: CDR1 DFQATT, CDR2 SNEGSKA (reference sequence). Trimming stripped 6 bases from V and 3 bases from J, with 9 bases between. The CDR3 DNA follows: TGCAGTGCAAGTGACGGCTACGAGCAGTACTTC. Translation: CSASDGYEQYF.

The chain has TRBV18 and TRBJ1-5; tentatively, D is TRBD1 (5 bases). Germline V lookup: CDR1 KGHSH, CDR2 LQKENI. The V end lost 3 bases, the J end lost 5 bases, and 8 bases lay between the germline ends. This CDR3 has 13 residues. The CDR3 DNA follows: TGTGCCAGCTCACCTCAGGGACATCAGCCCCAGCATTTT. Its translation is CASSPQGHQPQHF.

This clone was seen a few times. The chain has TRBV7-2 and TRBJ1-1; D not resolved. Germline values: CDR1 SGHTA, CDR2 FQGNSA. This CDR3 contains 13 residues. With 4 bases removed from V and 4 bases from J, the gap between germline ends came to 10 bases. CDR3 sequence: CASSYTVGTEAFF. The CDR3 DNA sequence: TGTGCCAGCAGCTACACAGTGGGCACTGAAGCTTTCTTT.

The chain carries TRBV5-4 and TRBJ2-2, with D perhaps TRBD1 (5 bases). The germline V gene encodes CDR1 SGHNT and CDR2 YYREEE (reference sequence). Between the trimmed V and J ends, which lost 5 bases and 6 bases, there was a span of 14 bases. The CDR3 contains 14 residues. CDR3 sequence reads: CASRLEGAAGELFF. The DNA for the CDR3 is TGTGCCAGCAGACTCGAAGGGGCGGCCGGGGAGCTGTTTTTT.

The CDR3 spells CASNAEGQETQYF. The CDR3, as DNA: TGTGCCAGCAACGCCGAGGGGCAAGAGACCCAGTACTTC. V is TRBV6-5 and J is TRBJ2-5, with D possibly being TRBD1 or TRBD2 (5 bases each). This CDR3 is built from 13 residues. Trimming pared 7 bases from V and 2 bases from J, leaving 11 bases between. The germline gives CDR1 MNHEY, CDR2 SVGAGI.

The CDR3 DNA reads as TGTGCCAGTAGTATACAGGATCGCGAGCAGTACTTC. Translated, it gives CASSIQDREQYF. V and J are TRBV19 and TRBJ2-7, with unresolved D. The length of the CDR3 is 12 residues. V was pared by 2 bases and J by 6 bases, with 8 bases between. Looked up from germline, CDR1 is LNHDA and CDR2 is SQIVND (reference sequence).

The chain uses TRBV30 and TRBJ2-5; TRBD2 agrees at 7 bases. The germline gives CDR1 GTSNPN, CDR2 SVGIG (reference sequence). J was trimmed by 1 base and V by 1 base; bases with no gene match: 3. The CDR3 consists of 14 residues. CDR3 amino acids: CAWSALAVQETQYF. DNA for the CDR3: TGTGCCTGGAGTGCCCTAGCGGTCCAAGAGACCCAGTACTTC.

This sequence joins TRBV5-1 and TRBJ1-6; D possibly corresponds to TRBD1 (6 bases). V shed 2 bases and J shed 10 bases, with 16 bases lying between them. There are 15 residues in the CDR3. Germline V CDR1 and CDR2: SGHRS, YFSETQ. The CDR3, as DNA: TGCGCCAGCAGCTTAGGACAGAGTAGTCCCTCACCCCTCCACTTT. It specifies CASSLGQSSPSPLHF.

This sequence joins TRBV15 and TRBJ2-4; D not resolved. With 0 bases removed from V and 1 base from J, the gap between germline ends came to 7 bases. This CDR3 is 15 amino acids long. Germline V lookup: CDR1 LNHNV, CDR2 YYDKDF (reference sequence). The CDR3 protein is CATSRDLGAKNIQYF. The CDR3 region has the DNA TGTGCCACCAGCAGAGATTTGGGTGCCAAAAACATTCAGTACTTC.

The V gene is TRBV7-9, the J gene TRBJ1-6, with D maybe TRBD1 (5 bases). The CDR3 is 15 amino acids. Trimming removed 1 base from V and 7 bases from J, with 11 bases in between. The V gene's germline CDR1 is SEHNR and CDR2 FQNEAQ (reference sequence). CDR3 bases: TGTGCCAGCAGCTTAGGGGGCCAACCCAATTCACCCCTCCACTTT. Its protein is CASSLGGQPNSPLHF.

In this sample, this clone turned up a few times. The V call is TRBV7-2, the J call TRBJ1-2, with 7 bases that match TRBD1. Germline V CDR1 and CDR2: SGHTA, FQGNSA. Trimming took 0 bases from V and 8 from J; bases not matched to a gene: 9. The CDR3 extends over 15 amino acids. CDR3: CASSLAGGVRAGYTF. The CDR3 bases are TGTGCCAGCAGCTTAGCAGGGGGCGTACGGGCCGGCTACACCTTC. Complete variable domain (other parts from reference TRBV7-2 and TRBJ1-2): GAGVSQSPSNKVTEKGKDVELRCDPISGHTALYWYRQSLGQGLEFLIYFQGNSAPDKSGLPSDRFSAERTGGSVSTLTIQRTQQEDSAVYLCASSLAGGVRAGYTFGSGTRLTVV.

The chain joins TRBV7-2 to TRBJ1-2, with 9 bases that match TRBD1. Germline-derived CDR1 and CDR2 are SGHTA and FQGNSA. This CDR3 contains 13 residues. After removal of 8 bases from V and 4 bases from J, the junction contained 5 bases not matched to a gene. CDR3 amino acids: CASGQGLGYGYTF. The CDR3 nucleotides read TGTGCCAGCGGACAGGGGTTAGGCTATGGCTACACCTTC. The whole variable domain, remainder taken from reference TRBV7-2 and TRBJ1-2, is GAGVSQSPSNKVTEKGKDVELRCDPISGHTALYWYRQSLGQGLEFLIYFQGNSAPDKSGLPSDRFSAERTGGSVSTLTIQRTQQEDSAVYLCASGQGLGYGYTFGSGTRLTVV.

The chain employs TRBV9 and TRBJ2-1; D gene unclear. The V and J ends lost 3 bases and 2 bases respectively, with 12 bases between them. CDR1 and CDR2 from the germline V gene are SGDLS and YYNGEE. The CDR3 sequence is 15 residues long. CDR3 bases: TGTGCCAGCAGCGGAAACCAGACCACCTACAATGAGCAGTTCTTC. Translated, it gives CASSGNQTTYNEQFF.

The chain is built from TRBV27 and TRBJ1-5; a weak D match, TRBD1 (5 bases). In germline, CDR1 is MNHEY, CDR2 SMNVEV (reference sequence). V was cut by 3 bases and J by 7 bases, with 10 bases left in between. The CDR3 covers 13 residues. CDR3 loop: CASSFGGEQPQHF. CDR3 nucleotides: TGTGCCAGCAGTTTCGGGGGAGAGCAGCCCCAGCATTTT.

V gene TRBV4-2 combines with J gene TRBJ1-5, with D perhaps TRBD1 (5 bases). Germline V gene data show CDR1 as LGHNA and CDR2 as YNFKEQ. V gave up 4 bases and J gave up 5 bases, with 12 bases separating them. The CDR3 has 14 amino acids. CDR3 DNA sequence: TGTGCCAGCAGCCCGCGGGGGGTAGATCAGCCCCAGCATTTT. As protein: CASSPRGVDQPQHF.

In DNA, the CDR3 is TGTGCCAGCAGCCAGGACAGGGCTGAGAGTTCACCCCTCCACTTT. It yields the protein CASSQDRAESSPLHF. The chain couples TRBV5-6 to TRBJ1-6; 8 nucleotides line up with TRBD1. This CDR3 region has 15 residues. V dropped 4 bases and J dropped 9; count of bases not matched to a gene: 9. Germline V gene data show CDR1 as SGHDT and CDR2 as YYEEEE. Complete variable domain (other parts from reference TRBV5-6 and TRBJ1-6): DAGVTQSPTHLIKTRGQQVTLRCSPKSGHDTVSWYQQALGQGPQFIFQYYEEEERQRGNFPDRFSGHQFPNYSSELNVNALLLGDSALYLCASSQDRAESSPLHFGNGTRLTVT.

V usage is TRBV29-1 and J usage is TRBJ1-1; D gene ambiguous. Germline assignment: CDR1 SQVTM and CDR2 ANQGSEA. Trimming shortened V by 5 bases and J by 4 bases, and 8 bases separated the two germline ends. The CDR3 is 11 amino acids. CDR3 coding DNA: TGCAGCGTTAGAGATAGCACTGAAGCTTTCTTT. The encoded protein is CSVRDSTEAFF.

The J gene is TRBJ2-5, the V gene TRBV2; possibly TRBD1 for D (5 bases). This CDR3 is built from 12 residues. The germline V gene has CDR1 SNHLY and CDR2 FYNNEI. Trimming took off 4 bases at V and 4 bases at J, with 7 bases between the two ends. The CDR3 reads CASSGTGETQYF. In nucleotides, the CDR3 is TGTGCCAGCAGTGGAACAGGAGAGACCCAGTACTTC.